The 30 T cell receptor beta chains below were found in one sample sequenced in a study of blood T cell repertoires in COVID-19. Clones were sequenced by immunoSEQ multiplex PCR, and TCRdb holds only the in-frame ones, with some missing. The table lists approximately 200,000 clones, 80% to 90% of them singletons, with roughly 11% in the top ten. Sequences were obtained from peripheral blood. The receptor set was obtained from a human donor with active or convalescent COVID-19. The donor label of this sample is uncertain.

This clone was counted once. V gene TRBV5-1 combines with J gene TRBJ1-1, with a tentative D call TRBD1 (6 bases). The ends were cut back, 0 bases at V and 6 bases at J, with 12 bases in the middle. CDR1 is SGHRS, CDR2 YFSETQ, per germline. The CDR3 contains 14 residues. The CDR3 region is CASSLERGGSEAFF. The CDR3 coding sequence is TGCGCCAGCAGCTTGGAAAGGGGGGGTTCTGAAGCTTTCTTT.

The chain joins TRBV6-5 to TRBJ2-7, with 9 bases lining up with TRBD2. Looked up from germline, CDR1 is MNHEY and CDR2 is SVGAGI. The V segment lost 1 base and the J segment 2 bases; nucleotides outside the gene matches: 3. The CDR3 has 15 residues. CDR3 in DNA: TGTGCCAGCAGTTACTGGCCTAGCGGGGCCTACGAGCAGTACTTC. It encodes CASSYWPSGAYEQYF.

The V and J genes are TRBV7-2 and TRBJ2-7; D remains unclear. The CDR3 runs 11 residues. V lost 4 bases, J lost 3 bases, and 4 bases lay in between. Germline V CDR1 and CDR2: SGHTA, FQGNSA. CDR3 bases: TGTGCCAGCAGCTCCCTCTACGAGCAGTACTTC. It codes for CASSSLYEQYF. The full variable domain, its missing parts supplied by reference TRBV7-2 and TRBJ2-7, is GAGVSQSPSNKVTEKGKDVELRCDPISGHTALYWYRQSLGQGLEFLIYFQGNSAPDKSGLPSDRFSAERTGGSVSTLTIQRTQQEDSAVYLCASSSLYEQYFGPGTRLTVT.

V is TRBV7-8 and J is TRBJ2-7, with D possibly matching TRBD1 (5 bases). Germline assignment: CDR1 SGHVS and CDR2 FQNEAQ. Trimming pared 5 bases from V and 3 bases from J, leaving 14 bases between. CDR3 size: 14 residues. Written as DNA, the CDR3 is TGTGCCAGCAGCCTTGTGGGCAGGGACTACGAGCAGTACTTC. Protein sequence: CASSLVGRDYEQYF. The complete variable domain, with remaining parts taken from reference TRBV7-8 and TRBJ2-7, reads GAGVSQSPRYKVAKRGQDVALRCDPISGHVSLFWYQQALGQGPEFLTYFQNEAQLDKSGLPSDRFFAERPEGSVSTLKIQRTQQEDSAVYLCASSLVGRDYEQYFGPGTRLTVT.

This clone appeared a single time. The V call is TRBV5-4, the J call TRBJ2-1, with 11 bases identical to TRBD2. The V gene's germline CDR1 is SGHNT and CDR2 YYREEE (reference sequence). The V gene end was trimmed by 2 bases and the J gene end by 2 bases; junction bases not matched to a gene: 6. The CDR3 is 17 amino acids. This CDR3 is CASSLKSTSGTYNEQFF. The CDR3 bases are TGTGCCAGCAGCTTAAAGTCGACTAGCGGGACCTACAATGAGCAGTTCTTC.

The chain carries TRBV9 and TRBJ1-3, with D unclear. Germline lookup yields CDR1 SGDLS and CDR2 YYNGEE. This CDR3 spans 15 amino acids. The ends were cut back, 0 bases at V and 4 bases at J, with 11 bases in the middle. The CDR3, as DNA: TGTGCCAGCAGCGTAGGAGGAGTCATCGGAAACACCATATATTTT. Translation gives CASSVGGVIGNTIYF.

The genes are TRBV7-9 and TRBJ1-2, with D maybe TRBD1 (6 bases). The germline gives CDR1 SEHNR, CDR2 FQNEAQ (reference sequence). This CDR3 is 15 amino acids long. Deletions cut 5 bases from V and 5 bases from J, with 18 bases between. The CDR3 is CASSPARTALYGYTF. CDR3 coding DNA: TGTGCCAGCAGCCCAGCCCGGACAGCTTTATATGGCTACACCTTC.

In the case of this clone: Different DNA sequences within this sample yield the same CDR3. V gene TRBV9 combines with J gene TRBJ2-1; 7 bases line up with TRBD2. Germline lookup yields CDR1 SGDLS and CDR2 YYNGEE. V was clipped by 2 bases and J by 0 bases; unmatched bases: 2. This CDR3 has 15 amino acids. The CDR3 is CASSVSSGSYNEQFF. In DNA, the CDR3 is TGTGCCAGCAGCGTTTCTAGCGGCTCCTACAATGAGCAGTTCTTC.

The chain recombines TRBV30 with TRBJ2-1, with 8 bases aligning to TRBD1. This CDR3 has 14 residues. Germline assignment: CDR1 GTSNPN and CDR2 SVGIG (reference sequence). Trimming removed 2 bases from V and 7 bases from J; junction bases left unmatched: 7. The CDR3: CAWSRTGTGNEQFF. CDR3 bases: TGTGCCTGGAGTAGGACAGGGACTGGAAATGAGCAGTTCTTC.

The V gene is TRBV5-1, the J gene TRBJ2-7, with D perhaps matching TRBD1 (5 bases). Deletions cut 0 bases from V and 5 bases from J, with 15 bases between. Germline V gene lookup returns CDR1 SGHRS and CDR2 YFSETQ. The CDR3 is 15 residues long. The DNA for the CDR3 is TGCGCCAGCAGCTTGGCCAGGGCCAGTATCCACGAGCAGTACTTC. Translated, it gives CASSLARASIHEQYF. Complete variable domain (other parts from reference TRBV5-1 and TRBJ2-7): KAGVTQTPRYLIKTRGQQVTLSCSPISGHRSVSWYQQTPGQGLQFLFEYFSETQRNKGNFPGRFSGRQFSNSRSEMNVSTLELGDSALYLCASSLARASIHEQYFGPGTRLTVT.

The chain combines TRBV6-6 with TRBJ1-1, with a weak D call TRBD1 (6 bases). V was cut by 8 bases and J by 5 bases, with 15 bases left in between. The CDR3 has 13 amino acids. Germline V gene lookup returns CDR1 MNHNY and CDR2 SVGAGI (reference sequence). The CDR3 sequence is CASGPGAGTEAFF. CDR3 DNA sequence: TGTGCCAGCGGACCAGGGGCTGGGACTGAAGCTTTCTTT.

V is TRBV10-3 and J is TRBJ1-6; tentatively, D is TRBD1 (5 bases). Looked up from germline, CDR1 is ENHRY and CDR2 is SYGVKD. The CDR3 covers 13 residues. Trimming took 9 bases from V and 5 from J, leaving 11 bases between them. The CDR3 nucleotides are TGTGCCATGCAAGCAGGGAATAATTCACCCCTCCACTTT. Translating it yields CAMQAGNNSPLHF.

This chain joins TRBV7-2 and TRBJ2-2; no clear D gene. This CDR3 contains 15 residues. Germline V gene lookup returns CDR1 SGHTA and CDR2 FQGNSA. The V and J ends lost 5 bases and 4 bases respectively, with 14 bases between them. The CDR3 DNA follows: TGTGCCAGCAGCGCCCTAGGCAGTCTCACCGGGGAGCTGTTTTTT. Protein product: CASSALGSLTGELFF. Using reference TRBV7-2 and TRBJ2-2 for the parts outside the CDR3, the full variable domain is GAGVSQSPSNKVTEKGKDVELRCDPISGHTALYWYRQSLGQGLEFLIYFQGNSAPDKSGLPSDRFSAERTGGSVSTLTIQRTQQEDSAVYLCASSALGSLTGELFFGEGSRLTVL.

As DNA, the CDR3 is TGTGCCAGCTCCCGGACAGTCATAACAGGGAACACTGAAGCTTTCTTT. Protein sequence: CASSRTVITGNTEAFF. The V gene is TRBV2, the J gene TRBJ1-1, with D possibly matching TRBD1 (6 bases). Trimming removed 8 bases from V and 1 base from J, with 20 bases in between. The CDR3 has 16 residues. CDR1 SNHLY and CDR2 FYNNEI come from the germline V gene.

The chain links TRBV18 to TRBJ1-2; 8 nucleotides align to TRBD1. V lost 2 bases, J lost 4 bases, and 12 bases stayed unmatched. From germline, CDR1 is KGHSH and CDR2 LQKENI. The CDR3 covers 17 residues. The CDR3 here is CASSPSEVADRVYGYTF. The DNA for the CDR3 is TGTGCCAGCTCACCATCGGAGGTCGCGGACAGGGTCTATGGCTACACCTTC.

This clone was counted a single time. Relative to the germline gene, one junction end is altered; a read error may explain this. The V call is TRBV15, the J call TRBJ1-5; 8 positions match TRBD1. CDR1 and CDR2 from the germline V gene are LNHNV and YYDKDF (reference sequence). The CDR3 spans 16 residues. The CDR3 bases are TGTGCCACCAGCCGAGACCCTGGACAGGGAGGCCAGCCCCAGCATTTT. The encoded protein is CATSRDPGQGGQPQHF.

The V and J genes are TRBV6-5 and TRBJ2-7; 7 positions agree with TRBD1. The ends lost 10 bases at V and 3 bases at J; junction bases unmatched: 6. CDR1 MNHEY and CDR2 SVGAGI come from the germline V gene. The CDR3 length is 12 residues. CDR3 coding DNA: TGTGCCACGGGACAGCTTAACTACGAGCAGTACTTC. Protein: CATGQLNYEQYF.

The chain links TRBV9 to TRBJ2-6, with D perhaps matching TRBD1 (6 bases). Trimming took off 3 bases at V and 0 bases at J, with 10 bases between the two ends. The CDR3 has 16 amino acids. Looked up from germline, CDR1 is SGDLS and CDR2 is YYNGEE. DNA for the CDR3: TGTGCCAGCAGCGGGGGACAAAACTCTGGGGCCAACGTCCTGACTTTC. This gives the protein CASSGGQNSGANVLTF.

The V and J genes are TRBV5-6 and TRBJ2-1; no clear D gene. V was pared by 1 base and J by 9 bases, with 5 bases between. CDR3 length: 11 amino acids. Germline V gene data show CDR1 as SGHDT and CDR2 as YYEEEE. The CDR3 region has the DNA TGTGCCAGCAGCTTGCTGAGTGAGCAGTTCTTC. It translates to CASSLLSEQFF.

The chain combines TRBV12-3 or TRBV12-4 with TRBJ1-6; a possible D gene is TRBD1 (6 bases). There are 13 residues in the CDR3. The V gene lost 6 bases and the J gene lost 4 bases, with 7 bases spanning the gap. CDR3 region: CASRQGYNSPLHF. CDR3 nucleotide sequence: TGTGCCAGCAGACAGGGATATAATTCACCCCTCCACTTT.

This chain's CDR3 is CASSSERTGSNIQYF. The CDR3 DNA follows: TGTGCCAGCAGCTCCGAGAGGACAGGCTCAAACATTCAGTACTTC. V is TRBV7-9 and J is TRBJ2-4, with 7 bases aligning to TRBD1. V lost 4 bases, J lost 6 bases, and 9 bases stayed unmatched. Per germline, CDR1 SEHNR and CDR2 FQNEAQ (reference sequence). The CDR3 length is 15 residues.

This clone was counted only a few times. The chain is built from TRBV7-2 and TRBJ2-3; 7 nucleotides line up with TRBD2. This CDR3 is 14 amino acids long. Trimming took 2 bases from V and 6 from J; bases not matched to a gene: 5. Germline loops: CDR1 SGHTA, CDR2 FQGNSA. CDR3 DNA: TGTGCCAGCAGCTTATGGGGGGGTTCGGATACGCAGTATTTT. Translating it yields CASSLWGGSDTQYF. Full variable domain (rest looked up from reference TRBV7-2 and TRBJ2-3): GAGVSQSPSNKVTEKGKDVELRCDPISGHTALYWYRQSLGQGLEFLIYFQGNSAPDKSGLPSDRFSAERTGGSVSTLTIQRTQQEDSAVYLCASSLWGGSDTQYFGPGTRLTVL.

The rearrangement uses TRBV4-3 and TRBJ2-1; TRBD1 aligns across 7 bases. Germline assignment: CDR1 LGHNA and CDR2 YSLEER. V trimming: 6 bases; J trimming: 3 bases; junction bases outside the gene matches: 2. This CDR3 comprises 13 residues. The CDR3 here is CASSRDSYNEQFF. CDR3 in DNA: TGCGCCAGCAGTCGGGACAGCTACAATGAGCAGTTCTTC.

Here the CDR3 DNA reads TGTGCCAGCAGTACCCGGACAGGGGTAGGAAGCGAGCAGTACTTC. The encoded protein is CASSTRTGVGSEQYF. The gene calls are TRBV6-5 and TRBJ2-7, with 9 bases that match TRBD1. CDR3 length: 15 residues. Germline V CDR1 and CDR2: MNHEY, SVGAGI. V shed 5 bases and J 6 bases; nucleotides not matched to a gene: 11.

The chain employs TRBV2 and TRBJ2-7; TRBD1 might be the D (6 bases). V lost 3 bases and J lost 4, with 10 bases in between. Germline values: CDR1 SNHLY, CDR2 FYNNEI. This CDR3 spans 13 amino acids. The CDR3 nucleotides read TGTGCCAGCAGTGAGCAGGGGCTGTACGAGCAGTACTTC. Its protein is CASSEQGLYEQYF. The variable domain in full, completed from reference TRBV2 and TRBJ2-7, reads EPEVTQTPSHQVTQMGQEVILRCVPISNHLYFYWYRQILGQKVEFLVSFYNNEISEKSEIFDDQFSVERPDGSNFTLKIRSTKLEDSAMYFCASSEQGLYEQYFGPGTRLTVT.

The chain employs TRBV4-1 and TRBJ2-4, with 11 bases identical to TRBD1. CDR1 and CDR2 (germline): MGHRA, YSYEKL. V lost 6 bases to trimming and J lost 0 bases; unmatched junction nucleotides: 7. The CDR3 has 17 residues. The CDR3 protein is CASRPTGTGGAKNIQYF. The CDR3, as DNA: TGCGCCAGCAGACCCACCGGGACAGGGGGAGCCAAAAACATTCAGTACTTC.

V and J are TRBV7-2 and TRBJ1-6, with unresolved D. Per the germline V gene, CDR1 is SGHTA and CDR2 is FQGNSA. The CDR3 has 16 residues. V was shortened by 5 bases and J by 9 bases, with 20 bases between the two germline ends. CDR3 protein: CASSPSAPGRSSPLHF. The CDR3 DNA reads TGTGCCAGCAGCCCGTCAGCCCCAGGTCGTTCTTCACCCCTCCACTTT.

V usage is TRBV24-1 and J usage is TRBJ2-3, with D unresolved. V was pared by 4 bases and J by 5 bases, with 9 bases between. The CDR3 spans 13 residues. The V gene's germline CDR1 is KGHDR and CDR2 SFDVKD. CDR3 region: CATSEPPRDTQYF. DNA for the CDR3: TGTGCCACCAGTGAGCCACCGCGAGATACGCAGTATTTT.

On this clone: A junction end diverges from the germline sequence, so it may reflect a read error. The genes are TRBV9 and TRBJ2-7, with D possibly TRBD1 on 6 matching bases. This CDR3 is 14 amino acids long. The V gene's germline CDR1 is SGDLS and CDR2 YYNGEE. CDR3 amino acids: CASSTGTFSFEQYF. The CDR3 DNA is TGTGCCAGCAGCACCGGGACATTCTCCTTCGAGCAGTACTTC.

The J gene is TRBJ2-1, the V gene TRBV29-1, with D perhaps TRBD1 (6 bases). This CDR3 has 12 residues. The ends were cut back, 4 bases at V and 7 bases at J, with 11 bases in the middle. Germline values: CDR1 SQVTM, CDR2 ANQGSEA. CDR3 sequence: CSVVGQGNEQFF. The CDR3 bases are TGCAGCGTTGTGGGGCAGGGGAATGAGCAGTTCTTC.